This T cell receptor beta chain was sequenced in a study of CD8+ T cells in alopecia areata. Study-wide findings and caveats: Numerous expanded lesional clones remained in scalp and blood during tofacitinib. Significant decreases in scalp clonality and expanded CD8+ clones followed tofacitinib treatment.

Extracted RNA was reverse transcribed, and the resulting cDNA served as sequencing template. Sequencing used immunoSEQ multiplex PCR; TCRdb keeps in-frame clones, though not all of them. The table lists roughly 200,000 clones, 40% to 65% of them singletons. The CDR3 runs to 13 residues. From germline, CDR1 is MDHEN and CDR2 SYDVKM. The V end lost 8 bases, the J end lost 2 bases, and 10 bases lay between the germline ends. In the case of this clone: Its matching antigen is unknown.

Documented treatment: oral pan-JAK inhibitor, 5-10 mg twice daily. The receptor was isolated from a human donor with alopecia areata. This chain connects TRBV28 to TRBJ1-5; maybe TRBD1 (6 bases). Specimen: CD8+ T cells sorted from blood, collected at week 24, from a patient treated with tofacitinib. CDR3 sequence reads: CASRKGGNQPQHF. In DNA form, the CDR3 reads TGTGCCAGCCGAAAGGGGGGCAATCAGCCCCAGCATTTT.